This T cell receptor beta chain is from a study of radiotherapy plus CTLA-4 blockade in lung cancer. Study details: Objective response rate was roughly 19%; disease control rate, about 28%. Findings and caveats of the study: Reported findings show early blood T cell clone dynamics, with interferon-beta, best predicted response. Clones derived from tumor TCRs expanded in blood after radiotherapy plus ipilimumab.

Trimming took 6 bases from V and 9 from J; bases not matched to a gene: 2. This CDR3 region has 13 residues. The germline V gene has CDR1 LGHNT and CDR2 FRNRAP. Produced via immunoSEQ multiplex PCR; TCRdb's table is partial and in-frame only. The table lists about 49,000 clones, roughly 84% of them singletons. Notes on this clone: Antigen unknown.

Patients with chemo-refractory metastatic non-small-cell lung cancer received focal radiation plus CTLA-4 blockade with ipilimumab. The source material was peripheral blood, sampled from a patient treated with radiotherapy plus ipilimumab. The receptor comes from a human donor with non-small cell lung cancer whose response to radiotherapy plus ipilimumab could not be evaluated. The chain uses TRBV12-5 and TRBJ1-6; 10 bases match TRBD1. The CDR3 bases are TGTGCTAGTGGGGGACAGGGGAGTTCACCCCTCCACTTT. Translating it yields CASGGQGSSPLHF.